One and the same sample provided the 10 T cell receptor beta chains below, sequenced in a study of T cell changes during pregnancy in multiple sclerosis. Sequenced by immunoSEQ multiplex PCR; TCRdb stores in-frame clones only, minus some. The sample comprises 65,000 to 70,000 clones, about 91% of which are singletons, and 2.3% rests with the top ten. Sequenced here: peripheral blood, sampled in the first trimester of pregnancy. These receptors were collected from a female donor with multiple sclerosis, enrolled in a pregnancy study.

The V and J genes are TRBV4-1 and TRBJ1-4; 9 positions agree with TRBD1. This CDR3 has 18 amino acids. Per germline, CDR1 MGHRA and CDR2 YSYEKL. After removal of 0 bases from V and 6 bases from J, the junction contained 11 bases not matched to a gene. The CDR3 spells CASSQDTVAGQGHEKLFF. DNA for the CDR3: TGCGCCAGCAGCCAAGATACGGTGGCGGGACAGGGTCATGAAAAACTGTTTTTT.

This chain uses TRBV19 with TRBJ1-5, with D hard to call. CDR1 LNHDA and CDR2 SQIVND come from the germline V gene (reference sequence). V lost 7 bases to trimming and J lost 1 base, with 8 bases between them. There are 13 residues in the CDR3. CDR3 nucleotide sequence: TGTGCCAGTATGTGGGCGAGCAATCAGCCCCAGCATTTT. Amino acid sequence: CASMWASNQPQHF.

In its sample, this clone was seen a few times. V gene TRBV30 combines with J gene TRBJ1-1; D is uncertain. Germline V gene data show CDR1 as GTSNPN and CDR2 as SVGIG (reference sequence). This CDR3 contains 13 residues. Trimming removed 3 bases from V and 1 base from J, with 9 bases in between. The CDR3 DNA reads TGTGCCTGGAGACAGTCCCCGAACACTGAAGCTTTCTTT. Protein: CAWRQSPNTEAFF.

This clone showed up just a few times. The chain combines TRBV28 with TRBJ1-1; D gene unclear. Germline CDR1 and CDR2: MDHEN and SYDVKM. V was shortened by 4 bases and J by 10 bases, with 10 bases between the two germline ends. The CDR3 covers 11 residues. CDR3 sequence: CASSSTSGAFF. In nucleotides, the CDR3 is TGTGCCAGCAGTTCCACTAGCGGAGCTTTCTTT.

V and J are TRBV9 and TRBJ2-2, with a tentative D call TRBD2 (6 bases). CDR3 length equals 17 residues. The germline V gene encodes CDR1 SGDLS and CDR2 YYNGEE. Trimming took off 3 bases at V and 0 bases at J, with 15 bases between the two ends. The CDR3 DNA sequence: TGTGCCAGCAGCGCCCCGGGAGCGAGGACGAACACCGGGGAGCTGTTTTTT. The encoded protein is CASSAPGARTNTGELFF.

V gene TRBV25-1 combines with J gene TRBJ2-5; weak D call: TRBD1 (6 bases). Germline CDR1 and CDR2: MGHDK and SYGVNS. Trimming left V 5 bases short and J 5 bases short, with 12 bases between. The CDR3 spans 13 residues. The CDR3 loop is CASSPRGRETQYF. In nucleotides, the CDR3 is TGTGCCAGCAGTCCCAGGGGCAGGGAGACCCAGTACTTC.

J is TRBJ1-4 and V is TRBV6-6; possibly TRBD1 for D (5 bases). Germline V lookup: CDR1 MNHNY, CDR2 SVGAGI (reference sequence). This CDR3 is 16 amino acids long. The V end was cut by 0 bases, the J end by 3 bases, with 11 bases between. The CDR3 loop is CASSYSGGVPNEKLFF. DNA for the CDR3: TGTGCCAGCAGTTACTCAGGAGGGGTCCCTAATGAAAAACTGTTTTTT.

This sequence joins TRBV5-4 and TRBJ2-7, with TRBD1 as a possible D gene (6 bases). The germline V gene has CDR1 SGHNT and CDR2 YYREEE (reference sequence). Trimming took 3 bases from V and 2 from J, leaving 15 bases between them. CDR3 length: 15 amino acids. The CDR3 spells CASSSLAAGAYEQYF. Here the CDR3 DNA reads TGTGCCAGCAGCTCATTGGCCGCAGGGGCCTACGAGCAGTACTTC.

The rearrangement links TRBV18 to TRBJ1-4, with D possibly matching TRBD1 (5 bases). V was trimmed by 1 base and J by 5 bases, leaving 8 bases between them. The germline V gene has CDR1 KGHSH and CDR2 LQKENI. This CDR3 comprises 14 residues. The CDR3 sequence is CASSPRGVNEKLFF. In DNA, the CDR3 is TGTGCCAGCTCACCACGGGGGGTCAATGAAAAACTGTTTTTT.

V usage is TRBV29-1 and J usage is TRBJ2-5, with TRBD1 matching over 8 bases. The CDR3 covers 11 residues. Looked up from germline, CDR1 is SQVTM and CDR2 is ANQGSEA. Losses at the gene ends were 5 bases for V and 5 bases for J; bases not matched to a gene: 1. CDR3 sequence: CSVRTGETQYF. As DNA, the CDR3 is TGCAGCGTTCGGACAGGGGAGACCCAGTACTTC. The whole variable domain, filled in from reference TRBV29-1 and TRBJ2-5, reads SAVISQKPSRDICQRGTSLTIQCQVDSQVTMMFWYRQQPGQSLTLIATANQGSEATYESGFVIDKFPISRPNLTFSTLTVSNMSPEDSSIYLCSVRTGETQYFGPGTRLLVL.